Listed below are T cell receptor beta chains from one sample, sequenced in a study of T cell changes during pregnancy in multiple sclerosis. The data were produced by immunoSEQ multiplex PCR, yet TCRdb's version contains in-frame clones alone and is incomplete. The table shows some 60,000 clones, with roughly nine tenths occurring only once. Sequences were derived from CD4+ T cells from peripheral blood mononuclear cells, sampled in the third trimester of pregnancy. Receptors were obtained from a female donor with multiple sclerosis, enrolled in a pregnancy study. CDR3s include the opening cysteine and the closing phenylalanine or tryptophan. D genes are given only for firm matches. Clone size is given for some rows only: seen once, a few or many times, or a class if the clone is expanded.

D,V,size,CDR3
TRBD2,TRBV7-2,.,CASSLLSGGSPDTQYF
TRBD1,TRBV4-3,.,CASSQMGWTGKRTDTQYF
.,TRBV2,.,CASSSAIGVDQPQHF
.,TRBV2,.,CASTQGENWGQPQHF
.,TRBV6-5,.,CASSYAGGQLYEQYF
TRBD1,TRBV19,once,CASSIEDRLNSNQPQHF
.,TRBV7-9,.,CASSLVMESYEQYF
.,TRBV4-3,.,CASSQDPTGYPYEQYF
.,TRBV7-2,.,CASSRQGDQPQHF
.,TRBV18,once,CASSRGVQETQYF
TRBD1,TRBV6-4,.,CASSPGQGGYGYTF
.,TRBV5-8,.,CASSLGPQREQYF
.,TRBV6-5,.,CASSSGQFDNEQFF
.,TRBV23-1,.,CASSQALEGIYEQYF
.,TRBV9,.,CASSVGGAPMYEQYF
.,TRBV6-5,.,CASSYTGLLQEKLFF
TRBD1,TRBV6-5,.,CASREGQGAYEQYF
TRBD1,TRBV13,.,CASSRQGSNYGYTF
.,TRBV7-2,.,CASSPLGQETQYF
.,TRBV11-2,.,CASSYGFLNSPLHF
TRBD1,TRBV28,few,CASSSGQTYEQYF
.,TRBV14,.,CASSQDLTGIGGYTF
.,TRBV19,.,CASSIARVNTEAFF
.,TRBV7-2,.,CASSQLDGTTYNEQFF
TRBD2,TRBV4-3,.,CASSQDQRGTGEQFF
.,TRBV5-1,.,CASSLVRGSKDEQYF
.,TRBV30,once,CAWSTGQTFSYEQYF
.,TRBV7-3,.,CASSPRAGAIYGYTF
.,TRBV6-5,.,CATRPQGSGNTIYF
.,TRBV5-1,.,CASSPGSTNTGELFF
TRBD1,TRBV9,.,CASSPGTAAYEAFF
.,TRBV18,few,CASSTGNNSPLHF
TRBD1,TRBV18,once,CASSPWDSSNTGELFF
.,TRBV9,.,CASSVVAREVAGELFF
.,TRBV29-1,few,CSVDRNTGELFF
.,TRBV5-6,.,CASSLVDEQYF
TRBD2,TRBV25-1,.,CASDSGSNYNEQFF
.,TRBV6-6,.,CASSQPGLHTYEQYF
.,TRBV4-3,few,CASSQGAGNTGELFF
TRBD1,TRBV19,.,CASSVGDRMAPYEQYF
.,TRBV7-9,.,CASSRRGSESSYEQYF
TRBD2,TRBV7-3,.,CASSLLAGGRETQYF
.,TRBV6-6,.,CASSLPRDTEAFF
.,TRBV5-8,.,CASSLGLRGMFDEKLFF
TRBD1,TRBV19,.,CASWPPQGQENTEAFF
.,TRBV2,.,CASSQRHEQYF